This T cell receptor beta chain was recorded in a study of T cells in Graves' hyperthyroidism and ophthalmopathy. Across the whole study: Once the initial diagnosis was made, peripheral blood was obtained before any treatment.

In this sample, this clonotype turned up many times. V was cut by 6 bases and J by 0 bases, with 14 bases left in between. Germline lookup yields CDR1 SNHLY and CDR2 FYNNEI. CDR3 length equals 15 residues. Amplified regions were TCR beta CDR3 sequences from RNA transcripts. The study used the HTBI primer set for a first-round RT-PCR of the TCR CDR3. In TCRdb, the multiplex PCR reads were re-called with MiXCR into one record per CDR3 protein. The sample shows 380,000 or so distinct CDR3 sequences, about a fifth of them seen only once. The authors deemed Graves' hyperthyroidism stable absent ophthalmopathy progression within 18 months.

The sequence was collected from a woman between 18 and 29 years old with Graves' hyperthyroidism. The chain carries TRBV2 and TRBJ1-2; D might be TRBD1 (6 bases). The source material was blood. Written as DNA, the CDR3 is TGTGCCAGCAGAGCATCAGGGGCCCCTAACTATGGCTACACCTTC. This translates into CASRASGAPNYGYTF.